One sample yielded the 29 T cell receptor beta chains listed below, sequenced in a study of shared clonotypes between healthy human individuals. The data were produced by immunoSEQ multiplex PCR, yet TCRdb's version contains in-frame clones alone and is incomplete. The sample contains about 710,000 clones, just under 75% of which appear only once. Material for sequencing was memory CD4+ T cells sorted from blood. Specified subset: CD45RA-negative fraction. These TCRs come from a woman in her thirties in good health.

This clone was seen only once. V and J are TRBV19 and TRBJ2-5; 15 bases are a match to TRBD2. Looked up from germline, CDR1 is LNHDA and CDR2 is SQIVND (reference sequence). Trimming took 3 bases from V and 1 from J; bases not matched to a gene: 0. The CDR3 sequence is 16 residues long. CDR3 sequence reads: CASSMGLAGGQETQYF. The CDR3 DNA follows: TGTGCCAGTAGTATGGGACTAGCGGGAGGCCAAGAGACCCAGTACTTC.

The chain carries TRBV28 and TRBJ1-2, with D perhaps matching TRBD1 (5 bases). The ends were cut back, 8 bases at V and 4 bases at J, with 14 bases in the middle. This CDR3 has 13 amino acids. Germline CDR1 MDHEN, CDR2 SYDVKM. The CDR3 sequence is CASVDRQFYGYTF. The CDR3 region has the DNA TGTGCCAGCGTGGATAGACAGTTCTATGGCTACACCTTC.

This chain uses TRBV9 with TRBJ1-2; D may be TRBD1 (5 bases). The CDR3 extends over 16 amino acids. V lost 0 bases to trimming and J lost 0 bases, with 12 bases between them. In germline, CDR1 is SGDLS, CDR2 YYNGEE. The CDR3 DNA sequence: TGTGCCAGCAGCGTAGCTTCCCCAGGGACTAACTATGGCTACACCTTC. This sequence encodes CASSVASPGTNYGYTF.

The rearrangement links TRBV28 to TRBJ2-5, with 8 nucleotides matching TRBD1. The CDR3 runs 13 residues. The V gene end was trimmed by 6 bases and the J gene end by 7 bases; junction bases not matched to a gene: 7. CDR1 is MDHEN, CDR2 SYDVKM, per germline. Here the CDR3 DNA reads TGTGCCAGCAGACCAGGGGGCGCGGGGACCCAGTACTTC. This codes for CASRPGGAGTQYF.

The V gene is TRBV28, the J gene TRBJ2-6; TRBD2 agrees at 15 bases. The CDR3 is 19 residues long. The V gene's germline CDR1 is MDHEN and CDR2 SYDVKM. V dropped 4 bases and J dropped 2; count of bases not matched to a gene: 6. This CDR3 reads CASSSPGLAGGPGANVLTF. The CDR3, as DNA: TGTGCCAGCAGTTCCCCCGGACTAGCGGGAGGGCCTGGGGCCAACGTCCTGACTTTC.

V usage is TRBV28 and J usage is TRBJ2-7, with D possibly being TRBD2 (5 bases). V gave up 5 bases and J gave up 4 bases, with 15 bases separating them. The CDR3 loop spans 14 amino acids. The V gene's germline CDR1 is MDHEN and CDR2 SYDVKM. In DNA, the CDR3 is TGTGCCAGCAGTACCCAGGCGGGTGCTTACGAGCAGTACTTC. It is translated as CASSTQAGAYEQYF.

The rearrangement links TRBV9 to TRBJ2-2, with D possibly TRBD2 on 5 matching bases. Trimming took off 5 bases at V and 8 bases at J, with 19 bases between the two ends. The CDR3 extends over 15 amino acids. Germline V gene sequence: CDR1 SGDLS, CDR2 YYNGEE. The CDR3 loop reads CASRADGGPRGELFF. In nucleotides, the CDR3 is TGTGCCAGCAGGGCAGACGGAGGTCCCAGGGGGGAGCTGTTTTTT.

The gene calls are TRBV19 and TRBJ1-3, with 10 bases matching TRBD1. The trim removed 8 bases at V and 2 bases at J, leaving 0 bases unmatched. The CDR3 consists of 13 residues. Germline V lookup: CDR1 LNHDA, CDR2 SQIVND (reference sequence). CDR3 in DNA: TGTGCCAGTGGGACAGGGGCTGGAAACACCATATATTTT. This encodes CASGTGAGNTIYF.

The chain combines TRBV5-1 with TRBJ2-1; 7 bases line up with TRBD1. With 4 bases clipped from V and 7 bases from J, the junction kept 11 bases outside the gene matches. The CDR3 is 15 residues long. CDR1 and CDR2 from the germline V gene are SGHRS and YFSETQ. The CDR3 reads CASSTRQGEGNEQFF. CDR3 nucleotide sequence: TGCGCCAGCAGCACGCGACAGGGTGAAGGGAATGAGCAGTTCTTC.

This chain joins TRBV28 and TRBJ1-2; no reliable D call. With 2 bases removed from V and 2 bases from J, the gap between germline ends came to 9 bases. CDR3 length: 14 amino acids. Germline assignment: CDR1 MDHEN and CDR2 SYDVKM. For the CDR3, the DNA is TGTGCCAGCAGTTTAACGCCTACCAACTATGGCTACACCTTC. It specifies CASSLTPTNYGYTF.

The rearrangement uses TRBV29-1 and TRBJ1-3; D may be TRBD1 (5 bases). CDR3 length: 13 amino acids. V gave up 7 bases and J gave up 0 bases, with 10 bases separating them. Germline CDR1 reads SQVTM; CDR2 reads ANQGSEA. CDR3 region: CSGMGDSGNTIYF. The CDR3, as DNA: TGCAGCGGGATGGGGGACTCTGGAAACACCATATATTTT.

The chain joins TRBV10-3 to TRBJ1-1; 7 bases map to TRBD1. Looked up from germline, CDR1 is ENHRY and CDR2 is SYGVKD. Trimming at V came to 4 bases and at J to 2 bases, leaving 4 bases not matched to a gene. The CDR3 has 14 amino acids. The CDR3 spells CAISVGQQNTEAFF. In DNA form, the CDR3 reads TGTGCCATCAGTGTGGGACAGCAAAACACTGAAGCTTTCTTT.

The chain recombines TRBV11-2 with TRBJ2-3, with 7 bases fitting TRBD2. There are 16 residues in the CDR3. The V gene's germline CDR1 is SGHAT and CDR2 FQNNGV. The J segment lost 2 bases and the V segment lost 1 base, leaving 6 bases of the junction unmatched. The CDR3 bases are TGTGCCAGCAGCTTAGGCGTGGGAGGGCCCACAGATACGCAGTATTTT. Protein product: CASSLGVGGPTDTQYF. Drawing the rest from reference TRBV11-2 and TRBJ2-3, the complete variable domain is EAGVAQSPRYKIIEKRQSVAFWCNPISGHATLYWYQQILGQGPKLLIQFQNNGVVDDSQLPKDRFSAERLKGVDSTLKIQPAKLEDSAVYLCASSLGVGGPTDTQYFGPGTRLTVL.

This clone occurred a few times. V gene TRBV5-1 combines with J gene TRBJ1-3; TRBD1 matches 7 bases. In germline, CDR1 is SGHRS, CDR2 YFSETQ. The junction had 4 bases not matched to a gene; V was cut back by 3 bases and J by 10 bases. CDR3 size: 12 residues. CDR3 nucleotide sequence: TGCGCCAGCAGCTCGGACAGGTCGACCATATATTTT. This translates into CASSSDRSTIYF.

The V call is TRBV18, the J call TRBJ2-3; D tentatively fits TRBD1 or TRBD2 (6 bases each). The CDR3 length is 13 residues. CDR1 is KGHSH and CDR2 is LQKENI in the germline V gene. Trimming cost V 1 base and J 6 bases, with 8 bases left between them. CDR3 DNA: TGTGCCAGCTCACCACGGAGGGGGGATACGCAGTATTTT. Protein product: CASSPRRGDTQYF.

This chain connects TRBV7-9 to TRBJ2-5; D is possibly TRBD2 (6 bases). The germline V gene has CDR1 SEHNR and CDR2 FQNEAQ (reference sequence). The CDR3 sequence is 15 residues long. Trimming removed 2 bases at V and 4 bases at J, with 14 bases between. Here the CDR3 reads CASSLFGSGRETQYF. As DNA, the CDR3 is TGTGCCAGCAGCTTATTTGGTAGCGGAAGAGAGACCCAGTACTTC.

V gene TRBV5-1 combines with J gene TRBJ1-1; D might be TRBD1 (5 bases). Trimming cost V 0 bases and J 7 bases, with 7 bases left between them. The CDR3 spans 12 residues. Germline V gene data show CDR1 as SGHRS and CDR2 as YFSETQ. CDR3 region: CASSLETDEAFF. CDR3 sequence (DNA): TGCGCCAGCAGCTTGGAGACAGATGAAGCTTTCTTT. The entire variable domain, with the rest obtained from reference TRBV5-1 and TRBJ1-1, is as follows: KAGVTQTPRYLIKTRGQQVTLSCSPISGHRSVSWYQQTPGQGLQFLFEYFSETQRNKGNFPGRFSGRQFSNSRSEMNVSTLELGDSALYLCASSLETDEAFFGQGTRLTVV.

The chain uses TRBV15 and TRBJ2-7; D may be TRBD2 (9 bases). V gave up 2 bases and J gave up 2 bases, with 19 bases separating them. Per germline, CDR1 LNHNV and CDR2 YYDKDF (reference sequence). CDR3 length equals 17 residues. CDR3 DNA sequence: TGTGCCACCAGCAGATCAGGGGGCGCGGGAGGGCCCTACGAGCAGTACTTC. This encodes CATSRSGGAGGPYEQYF.

This chain connects TRBV5-6 to TRBJ2-5; 7 nucleotides align to TRBD2. The J call is doubtful: the DNA matches TRBJ2-7 better. Germline values: CDR1 SGHDT, CDR2 YYEEEE. CDR3 length: 13 amino acids. The CDR3 coding sequence is TGTGCCAGCAGCTTAGCGGGACCCTACGAGCAGTACTTC. Protein sequence: CASSLAGPYEQYF.

This chain links TRBV28 with TRBJ2-7; TRBD1 might be the D (5 bases). Germline CDR1 reads MDHEN; CDR2 reads SYDVKM. CDR3 length: 14 residues. Trimming removed 3 bases at V and 3 bases at J, with 12 bases between. The CDR3 region is CASSFLGQGYEQYF. The DNA for the CDR3 is TGTGCCAGCAGTTTTCTGGGCCAGGGCTACGAGCAGTACTTC.

This clone was observed once. This chain's CDR3 is CASSLDWGEQYF. The CDR3 coding sequence is TGTGCCAGCAGCTTGGATTGGGGGGAACAGTACTTC. This chain uses TRBV5-4 with TRBJ2-7; weak D call: TRBD2 (6 bases). From germline, CDR1 is SGHNT and CDR2 YYREEE (reference sequence). CDR3 size: 12 residues. Trimming removed 0 bases from V and 10 bases from J, with 11 bases in between.

The chain is built from TRBV11-3 and TRBJ2-1; D may be TRBD1 (8 bases). The germline V gene encodes CDR1 SGHNT and CDR2 YENEEA. The CDR3 runs to 15 residues. V was shortened by 5 bases and J by 8 bases, with 19 bases between the two germline ends. The CDR3 coding sequence is TGTGCCAGCAGCACCATCGGACAGGGAGGGGATGAGCAGTTCTTC. Its protein product is CASSTIGQGGDEQFF.

At least ten counts were recorded for this clone. The chain combines TRBV19 with TRBJ2-7, with 8 nucleotides matching TRBD2. Germline CDR1 and CDR2: LNHDA and SQIVND (reference sequence). J was trimmed by 0 bases and V by 5 bases; bases with no gene match: 6. The CDR3 consists of 15 residues. This CDR3 is CASSLVAGNSYEQYF. The CDR3 region has the DNA TGTGCCAGTAGTCTCGTAGCGGGGAACTCCTACGAGCAGTACTTC.

In regard to this clone: With a much larger clone just one base away, this may be a read error. CDR3 protein: CASSPYSNQPQHF. The CDR3 region has the DNA TGTGCCAGCAGCCCGTATAGCAATCAGCCCCAGCATTTT. This chain links TRBV28 with TRBJ1-5; D is uncertain. The CDR3 has 13 residues. The V end was cut by 6 bases, the J end by 0 bases, with 6 bases between. Germline CDR1 MDHEN, CDR2 SYDVKM.

This clone has only one observation. V and J are TRBV5-1 and TRBJ2-1, with a possible D match to TRBD1 (6 bases). The CDR3 length is 17 residues. Trimming left V 0 bases short and J 4 bases short, with 17 bases between. Germline V gene sequence: CDR1 SGHRS, CDR2 YFSETQ. CDR3 in amino acids: CASSLVRGQGAYNEQFF. The CDR3 DNA sequence: TGCGCCAGCAGCTTGGTCAGGGGACAAGGGGCATACAATGAGCAGTTCTTC.

This chain uses TRBV28 with TRBJ2-1, with 12 bases matching TRBD2. CDR1 and CDR2 (germline): MDHEN, SYDVKM. The CDR3 runs to 17 residues. The V gene end was trimmed by 6 bases and the J gene end by 2 bases; junction bases not matched to a gene: 8. CDR3 protein: CASSNLAGGLAYNEQFF. In DNA, the CDR3 is TGTGCCAGCAGCAATCTAGCGGGAGGGCTTGCCTACAATGAGCAGTTCTTC.

This clone was recorded once. The chain couples TRBV19 to TRBJ2-1; perhaps D is TRBD1 or TRBD2 (6 bases each). Per germline, CDR1 LNHDA and CDR2 SQIVND (reference sequence). Trimming removed 5 bases from V and 3 bases from J, with 11 bases in between. This CDR3 region has 14 residues. The CDR3 loop reads CASSRGQIYNEQFF. The CDR3 nucleotides read TGTGCCAGTAGTCGGGGGCAGATCTACAATGAGCAGTTCTTC.

The chain joins TRBV7-2 to TRBJ2-3; 7 bases fit TRBD2. Germline CDR1 and CDR2: SGHTA and FQGNSA. After removal of 5 bases from V and 0 bases from J, the junction contained 8 bases not matched to a gene. CDR3 length equals 16 residues. CDR3 DNA sequence: TGTGCCAGCAGCCCCTCCGGGACTACTAGCACAGATACGCAGTATTTT. This codes for CASSPSGTTSTDTQYF. The entire variable domain, with the rest obtained from reference TRBV7-2 and TRBJ2-3, is as follows: GAGVSQSPSNKVTEKGKDVELRCDPISGHTALYWYRQSLGQGLEFLIYFQGNSAPDKSGLPSDRFSAERTGGSVSTLTIQRTQQEDSAVYLCASSPSGTTSTDTQYFGPGTRLTVL.

The chain uses TRBV19 and TRBJ2-7; 10 bases are shared with TRBD1. With V trimmed by 3 bases and J by 5 bases, 10 bases remained unmatched. The germline gives CDR1 LNHDA, CDR2 SQIVND (reference sequence). The CDR3 contains 16 residues. The CDR3: CASSMAWDRGHHEQYF. The CDR3, as DNA: TGTGCCAGTAGTATGGCGTGGGACAGGGGACACCACGAGCAGTACTTC.